The sequence of this T cell receptor beta chain was determined in a study of Graves' ophthalmopathy and Graves' hyperthyroidism. Researchers turned away patients with other autoimmune diseases, uncontrolled infections, pregnancy or lactation. Using RNA transcripts, the TCR beta CDR3 regions were amplified. Scientists carried out first-round RT-PCR using HTBI primers and then a second-round multiplex PCR. TCRdb reprocessed the multiplex PCR reads via MiXCR and lists one record per CDR3 protein. The table includes around 1.1 million distinct CDR3 sequences, 35% to 40% detected once. This clonotype came up many times. As yet, its antigen is unknown. Study outcomes and limitations: Among expanded thyroid clonotypes above 0.001 frequency, most also occurred in blood. Between ophthalmopathy and stable hyperthyroidism, a 13-signature model drew a separation with roughly 85% sensitivity and about 81% specificity.

Germline V gives CDR1 DFQATT, CDR2 SNEGSKA (reference sequence). This CDR3 contains 15 residues. J was trimmed by 0 bases and V by 5 bases; bases with no gene match: 8. The material sequenced was peripheral blood or thyroid tissue (not recorded which). This chain connects TRBV20-1 to TRBJ1-2, with 8 bases identical to TRBD1. This sequence was found in an adult man with Graves' hyperthyroidism. CDR3 sequence: CSAWTGFGTNYGYTF. Written as DNA, the CDR3 is TGCAGTGCTTGGACAGGGTTTGGGACTAACTATGGCTACACCTTC.